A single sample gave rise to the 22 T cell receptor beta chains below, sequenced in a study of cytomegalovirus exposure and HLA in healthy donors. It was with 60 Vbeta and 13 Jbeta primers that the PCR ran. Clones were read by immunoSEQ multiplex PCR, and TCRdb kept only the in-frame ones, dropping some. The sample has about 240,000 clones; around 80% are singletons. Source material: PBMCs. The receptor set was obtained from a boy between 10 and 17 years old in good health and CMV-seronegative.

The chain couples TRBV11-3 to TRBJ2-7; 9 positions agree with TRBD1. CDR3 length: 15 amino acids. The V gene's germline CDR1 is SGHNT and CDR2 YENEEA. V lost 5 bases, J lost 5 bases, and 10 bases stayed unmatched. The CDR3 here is CASSPKTGGPNEQYF. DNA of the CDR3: TGTGCCAGCAGCCCAAAAACAGGGGGCCCCAACGAGCAGTACTTC.

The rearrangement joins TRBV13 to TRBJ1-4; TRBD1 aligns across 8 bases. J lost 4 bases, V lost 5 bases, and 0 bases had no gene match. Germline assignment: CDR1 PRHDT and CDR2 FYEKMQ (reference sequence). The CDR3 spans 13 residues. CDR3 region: CASSTGGNEKLFF. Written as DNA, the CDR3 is TGTGCCAGCAGCACAGGGGGTAATGAAAAACTGTTTTTT.

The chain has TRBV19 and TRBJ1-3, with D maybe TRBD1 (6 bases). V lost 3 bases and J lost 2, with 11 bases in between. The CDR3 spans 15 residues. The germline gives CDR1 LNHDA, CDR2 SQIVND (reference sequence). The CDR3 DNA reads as TGTGCCAGTAGTATTCAGGACAGAGCTGGAAACACCATATATTTT. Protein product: CASSIQDRAGNTIYF.

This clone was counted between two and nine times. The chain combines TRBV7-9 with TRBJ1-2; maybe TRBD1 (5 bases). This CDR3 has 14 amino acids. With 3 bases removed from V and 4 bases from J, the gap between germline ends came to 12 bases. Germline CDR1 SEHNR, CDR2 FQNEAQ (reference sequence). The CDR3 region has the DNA TGTGCCAGCAGCTTGGGCACAGGAGCCTATGGCTACACCTTC. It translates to CASSLGTGAYGYTF. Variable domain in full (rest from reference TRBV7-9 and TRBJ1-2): DTGVSQNPRHKITKRGQNVTFRCDPISEHNRLYWYRQTLGQGPEFLTYFQNEAQLEKSRLLSDRFSAERPKGSFSTLEIQRTEQGDSAMYLCASSLGTGAYGYTFGSGTRLTVV.

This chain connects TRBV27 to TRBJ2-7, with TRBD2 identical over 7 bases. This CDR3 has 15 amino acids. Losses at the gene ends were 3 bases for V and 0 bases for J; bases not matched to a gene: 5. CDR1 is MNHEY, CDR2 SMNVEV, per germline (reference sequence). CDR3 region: CASSLLAAYSYEQYF. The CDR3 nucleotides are TGTGCCAGCAGTTTGCTAGCGGCCTACTCCTACGAGCAGTACTTC.

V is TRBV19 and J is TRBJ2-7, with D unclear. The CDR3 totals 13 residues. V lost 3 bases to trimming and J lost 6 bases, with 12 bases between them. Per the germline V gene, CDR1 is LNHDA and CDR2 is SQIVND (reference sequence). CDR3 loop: CASSMVSPSEQYF. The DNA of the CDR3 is TGTGCCAGTAGTATGGTATCGCCGAGCGAGCAGTACTTC.

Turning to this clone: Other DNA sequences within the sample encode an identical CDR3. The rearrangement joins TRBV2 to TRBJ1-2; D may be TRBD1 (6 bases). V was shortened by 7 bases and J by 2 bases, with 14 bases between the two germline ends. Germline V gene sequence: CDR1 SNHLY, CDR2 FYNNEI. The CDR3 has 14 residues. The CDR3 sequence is CASTYRVSNYGYTF. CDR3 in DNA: TGTGCCAGCACGTACAGGGTGTCGAACTATGGCTACACCTTC.

This CDR3 reads CASSSGLFGYEQYF. The CDR3 nucleotides read TGTGCCAGCAGCTCGGGACTTTTCGGGTACGAGCAGTACTTC. The chain employs TRBV5-5 and TRBJ2-7, with a possible D match to TRBD2 (6 bases). Trimming removed 3 bases at V and 4 bases at J, with 14 bases between. The CDR3 length is 14 residues. Germline V CDR1 and CDR2: SGHKS, YYEKEE (reference sequence).

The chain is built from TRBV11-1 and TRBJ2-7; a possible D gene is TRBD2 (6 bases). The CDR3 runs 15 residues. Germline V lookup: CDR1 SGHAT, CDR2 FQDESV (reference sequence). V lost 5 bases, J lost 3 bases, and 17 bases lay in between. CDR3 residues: CASSLDRETGYEQYF. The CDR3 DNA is TGTGCCAGCAGCCTCGACCGGGAGACTGGCTACGAGCAGTACTTC.

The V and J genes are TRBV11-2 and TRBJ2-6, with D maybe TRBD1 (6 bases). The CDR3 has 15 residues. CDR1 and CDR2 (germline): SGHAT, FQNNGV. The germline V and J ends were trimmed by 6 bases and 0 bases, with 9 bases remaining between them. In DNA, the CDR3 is TGTGCCAGCAGGTACAGGGACTCTGGGGCCAACGTCCTGACTTTC. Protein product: CASRYRDSGANVLTF.

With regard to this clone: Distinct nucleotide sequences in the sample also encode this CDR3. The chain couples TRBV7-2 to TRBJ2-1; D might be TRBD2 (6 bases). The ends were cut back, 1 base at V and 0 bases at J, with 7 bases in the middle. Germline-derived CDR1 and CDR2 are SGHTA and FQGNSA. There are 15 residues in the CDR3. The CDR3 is CASSLDGSSYNEQFF. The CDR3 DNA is TGTGCCAGCAGCTTAGACGGGAGCTCCTACAATGAGCAGTTCTTC. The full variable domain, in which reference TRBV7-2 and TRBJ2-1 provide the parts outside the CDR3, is GAGVSQSPSNKVTEKGKDVELRCDPISGHTALYWYRQSLGQGLEFLIYFQGNSAPDKSGLPSDRFSAERTGGSVSTLTIQRTQQEDSAVYLCASSLDGSSYNEQFFGPGTRLTVL.

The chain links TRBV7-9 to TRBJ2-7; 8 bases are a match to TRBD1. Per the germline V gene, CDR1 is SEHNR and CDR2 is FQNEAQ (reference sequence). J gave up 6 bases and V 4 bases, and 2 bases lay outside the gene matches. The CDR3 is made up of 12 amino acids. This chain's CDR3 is CASSWTGSEQYF. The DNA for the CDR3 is TGTGCCAGCAGCTGGACAGGGAGCGAGCAGTACTTC.

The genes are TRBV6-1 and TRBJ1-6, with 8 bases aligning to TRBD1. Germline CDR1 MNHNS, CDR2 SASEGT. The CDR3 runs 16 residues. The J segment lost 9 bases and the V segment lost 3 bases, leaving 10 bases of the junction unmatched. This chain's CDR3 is CASSDQPRGQGSPLHF. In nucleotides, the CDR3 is TGTGCCAGCAGTGATCAGCCCAGGGGGCAGGGTTCACCCCTCCACTTT.

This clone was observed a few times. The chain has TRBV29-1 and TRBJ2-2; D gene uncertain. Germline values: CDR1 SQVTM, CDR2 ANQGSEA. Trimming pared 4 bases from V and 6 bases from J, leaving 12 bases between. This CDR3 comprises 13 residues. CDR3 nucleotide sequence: TGCAGCGTTGTTGAGATCTCGGCCGGGGAGCTGTTTTTT. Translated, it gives CSVVEISAGELFF.

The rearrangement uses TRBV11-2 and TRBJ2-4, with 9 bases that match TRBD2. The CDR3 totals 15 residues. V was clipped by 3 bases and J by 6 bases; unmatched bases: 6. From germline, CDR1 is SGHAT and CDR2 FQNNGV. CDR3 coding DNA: TGTGCCAGCAGCTTTGCGGGAGGGCCAGGAAACATTCAGTACTTC. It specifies CASSFAGGPGNIQYF.

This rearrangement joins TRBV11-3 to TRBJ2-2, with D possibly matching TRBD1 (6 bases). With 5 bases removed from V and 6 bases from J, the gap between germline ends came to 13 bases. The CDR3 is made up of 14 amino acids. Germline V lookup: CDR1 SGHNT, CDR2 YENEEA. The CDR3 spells CASSMIRGAGELFF. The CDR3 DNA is TGTGCCAGCAGCATGATCAGGGGAGCCGGGGAGCTGTTTTTT.

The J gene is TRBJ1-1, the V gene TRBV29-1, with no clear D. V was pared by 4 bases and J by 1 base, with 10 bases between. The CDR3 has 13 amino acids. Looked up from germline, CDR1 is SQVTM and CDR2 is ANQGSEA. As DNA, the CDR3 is TGCAGCGTTGGAGTGGCGGCGAACACTGAAGCTTTCTTT. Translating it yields CSVGVAANTEAFF.

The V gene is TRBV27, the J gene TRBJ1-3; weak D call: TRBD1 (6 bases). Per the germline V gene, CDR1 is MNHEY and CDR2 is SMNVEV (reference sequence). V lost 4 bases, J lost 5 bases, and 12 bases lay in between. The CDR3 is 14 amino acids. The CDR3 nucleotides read TGTGCCAGCAGTTCCCGGGACAAAAGAAACACCATATATTTT. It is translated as CASSSRDKRNTIYF.

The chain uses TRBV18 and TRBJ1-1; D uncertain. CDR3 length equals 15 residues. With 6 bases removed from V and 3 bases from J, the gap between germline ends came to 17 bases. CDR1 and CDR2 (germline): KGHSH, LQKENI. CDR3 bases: TGTGCCAGCTCGCCCCTCGGTGAGGGTGACACTGAAGCTTTCTTT. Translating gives CASSPLGEGDTEAFF.

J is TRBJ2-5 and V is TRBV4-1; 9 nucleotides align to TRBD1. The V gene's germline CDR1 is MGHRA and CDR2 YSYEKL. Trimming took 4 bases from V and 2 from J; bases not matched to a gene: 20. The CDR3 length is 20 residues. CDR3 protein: CASSPLGQGWAAGPQETQYF. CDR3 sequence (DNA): TGCGCCAGCAGCCCCCTGGGACAGGGTTGGGCAGCGGGTCCTCAAGAGACCCAGTACTTC.

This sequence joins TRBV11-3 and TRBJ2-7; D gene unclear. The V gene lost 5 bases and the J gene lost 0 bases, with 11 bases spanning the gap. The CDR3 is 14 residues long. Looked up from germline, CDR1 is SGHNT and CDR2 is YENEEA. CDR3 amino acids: CASSPEWSSYEQYF. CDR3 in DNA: TGTGCCAGCAGCCCCGAGTGGAGCTCCTACGAGCAGTACTTC. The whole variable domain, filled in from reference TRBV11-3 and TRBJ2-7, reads EAGVVQSPRYKIIEKKQPVAFWCNPISGHNTLYWYLQNLGQGPELLIRYENEEAVDDSQLPKDRFSAERLKGVDSTLKIQPAELGDSAVYLCASSPEWSSYEQYFGPGTRLTVT.

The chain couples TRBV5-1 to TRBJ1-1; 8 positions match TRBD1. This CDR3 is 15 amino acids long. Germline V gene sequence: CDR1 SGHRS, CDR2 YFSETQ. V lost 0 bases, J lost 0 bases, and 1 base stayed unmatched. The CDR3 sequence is CASSLGTGLNTEAFF. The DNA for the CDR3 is TGCGCCAGCAGCTTGGGGACAGGGTTGAACACTGAAGCTTTCTTT.